Listed here are 20 T cell receptor beta chains from one sample, sequenced in a study of CD8 T cells in Susac syndrome. The RNA, 0.5 to 1 ug, was put through reverse transcription using random hexamers. TCRdb passed the immunoSEQ multiplex PCR reads through MiXCR, listing each CDR3 protein once. The sample holds about 150,000 distinct CDR3 sequences, around 96% seen once. The sequenced sample was CD4+ T cells from PBMCs. The origin of the receptors is a human donor with Susac syndrome.

The chain combines TRBV18 with TRBJ1-1; D not certain. Germline V gene lookup returns CDR1 KGHSH and CDR2 LQKENI. The CDR3 runs to 12 residues. V lost 2 bases, J lost 3 bases, and 4 bases lay in between. Written as DNA, the CDR3 is TGTGCCAGCTCACCAGGAGACACTGAAGCTTTCTTT. It encodes CASSPGDTEAFF. Complete variable domain (other parts from reference TRBV18 and TRBJ1-1): NAGVMQNPRHLVRRRGQEARLRCSPMKGHSHVYWYRQLPEEGLKFMVYLQKENIIDESGMPKERFSAEFPKEGPSILRIQQVVRGDSAAYFCASSPGDTEAFFGQGTRLTVV.

The V gene is TRBV20-1, the J gene TRBJ2-3; the D gene could be TRBD1 or TRBD2 (6 bases each). The V and J ends lost 8 bases and 1 base respectively, with 19 bases between them. Looked up from germline, CDR1 is DFQATT and CDR2 is SNEGSKA (reference sequence). The CDR3 totals 15 residues. CDR3 DNA sequence: TGCAGTACACGAGGGGGAGTAGCGGGCACAGATACGCAGTATTTT. It translates to CSTRGGVAGTDTQYF.

This clonotype has just a few counts. The chain links TRBV14 to TRBJ2-5; D gene ambiguous. V gave up 0 bases and J gave up 1 base, with 3 bases separating them. This CDR3 contains 13 residues. The germline gives CDR1 SGHDN, CDR2 FVKESK. CDR3 DNA: TGTGCCAGCAGCCAAGACCGCCAAGAGACCCAGTACTTC. It translates to CASSQDRQETQYF.

The chain employs TRBV29-1 and TRBJ1-2, with TRBD1 matching over 8 bases. The CDR3 covers 13 residues. Germline-derived CDR1 and CDR2 are SQVTM and ANQGSEA. V was clipped by 3 bases and J by 4 bases; unmatched bases: 4. The CDR3 nucleotides are TGCAGCGTTGACGGACAGGGCGGCTATGGCTACACCTTC. Encoded protein: CSVDGQGGYGYTF. Full variable domain (missing parts from reference TRBV29-1 and TRBJ1-2): SAVISQKPSRDICQRGTSLTIQCQVDSQVTMMFWYRQQPGQSLTLIATANQGSEATYESGFVIDKFPISRPNLTFSTLTVSNMSPEDSSIYLCSVDGQGGYGYTFGSGTRLTVV.

The V and J genes are TRBV2 and TRBJ1-2; tentative D call: TRBD1 (5 bases). The CDR3 contains 14 residues. V was shortened by 0 bases and J by 7 bases, with 12 bases between the two germline ends. The germline CDR1 and CDR2 sequences are SNHLY and FYNNEI. As DNA, the CDR3 is TGTGCCAGCAGTGAAGCAAGGGGCGGGGGTGGCTACACCTTC. The encoded protein is CASSEARGGGGYTF.

The chain employs TRBV7-9 and TRBJ1-2; D unclear. The CDR3 loop spans 15 amino acids. Trimming removed 4 bases from V and 4 bases from J, with 16 bases in between. The germline gives CDR1 SEHNR, CDR2 FQNEAQ (reference sequence). The CDR3 is CASSSEDFRTYGYTF. CDR3 in DNA: TGTGCCAGCAGCTCAGAGGACTTTAGGACCTATGGCTACACCTTC. Together with reference TRBV7-9 and TRBJ1-2, the CDR3 gives the full variable domain: DTGVSQNPRHKITKRGQNVTFRCDPISEHNRLYWYRQTLGQGPEFLTYFQNEAQLEKSRLLSDRFSAERPKGSFSTLEIQRTEQGDSAMYLCASSSEDFRTYGYTFGSGTRLTVV.

The rearrangement uses TRBV29-1 and TRBJ2-2; TRBD1 might be the D (5 bases). This CDR3 spans 13 amino acids. V dropped 4 bases and J dropped 6 bases, with 12 bases sitting between them. Germline lookup yields CDR1 SQVTM and CDR2 ANQGSEA. CDR3 sequence (DNA): TGCAGCGTTGGGGCAGGGTCGGCCGGGGAGCTGTTTTTT. Translation: CSVGAGSAGELFF.

The CDR3 spells CASSQDRGGLAAMRQFF. For the CDR3, the DNA is TGCGCCAGCAGCCAAGATCGGGGCGGACTAGCGGCAATGAGGCAGTTCTTC. This rearrangement joins TRBV4-3 to TRBJ2-1, with 10 bases fitting TRBD2. This CDR3 spans 17 amino acids. J lost 12 bases, V lost 0 bases, and 14 bases had no gene match. The germline V gene has CDR1 LGHNA and CDR2 YSLEER.

The chain recombines TRBV29-1 with TRBJ1-1; 8 nucleotides line up with TRBD1. The CDR3 has 16 residues. CDR1 and CDR2 (germline): SQVTM, ANQGSEA. Losses at the gene ends were 4 bases for V and 1 base for J; bases not matched to a gene: 11. CDR3 in amino acids: CSVAGQGRVENTEAFF. The CDR3 nucleotides read TGCAGCGTTGCCGGACAGGGCCGAGTGGAGAACACTGAAGCTTTCTTT.

The V and J genes are TRBV12-3 or TRBV12-4 and TRBJ1-2; the match to TRBD1 covers 10 bases. This CDR3 contains 13 residues. The V and J ends lost 5 bases and 7 bases, in that order; junction bases with no gene match: 4. DNA of the CDR3: TGTGCCAGCAGTCTTAGGACAGGGGGTGGCTACACCTTC. It translates to CASSLRTGGGYTF.

The gene calls are TRBV15 and TRBJ2-7; 8 positions agree with TRBD1. The germline gives CDR1 LNHNV, CDR2 YYDKDF (reference sequence). This CDR3 is 15 amino acids long. V lost 3 bases and J lost 2; bases outside the gene matches: 6. The CDR3 sequence: CATSSRTGNTYEQYF. The CDR3 DNA sequence: TGTGCCACCAGCAGTCGGACAGGGAATACCTACGAGCAGTACTTC. The variable domain in full, completed from reference TRBV15 and TRBJ2-7, reads DAMVIQNPRYQVTQFGKPVTLSCSQTLNHNVMYWYQQKSSQAPKLLFHYYDKDFNNEADTPDNFQSRRPNTSFCFLDIRSPGLGDTAMYLCATSSRTGNTYEQYFGPGTRLTVT.

This clonotype has a handful of counts. The genes are TRBV29-1 and TRBJ1-1; D is undetermined. The CDR3 consists of 11 residues. Germline lookup yields CDR1 SQVTM and CDR2 ANQGSEA. V was shortened by 5 bases and J by 4 bases, with 8 bases between the two germline ends. DNA of the CDR3: TGCAGCGTTACCGGGTCCACTGAAGCTTTCTTT. Translation: CSVTGSTEAFF.

The gene calls are TRBV2 and TRBJ1-1; unclear D gene. This CDR3 has 14 amino acids. Trimming left V 4 bases short and J 0 bases short, with 9 bases between. The germline V gene has CDR1 SNHLY and CDR2 FYNNEI. The CDR3 spells CASSGPGVNTEAFF. The CDR3 DNA reads TGTGCCAGCAGTGGGCCCGGGGTGAACACTGAAGCTTTCTTT. The whole variable domain, remainder taken from reference TRBV2 and TRBJ1-1, is EPEVTQTPSHQVTQMGQEVILRCVPISNHLYFYWYRQILGQKVEFLVSFYNNEISEKSEIFDDQFSVERPDGSNFTLKIRSTKLEDSAMYFCASSGPGVNTEAFFGQGTRLTVV.

The genes are TRBV29-1 and TRBJ1-3, with 7 nucleotides matching TRBD1. Germline V gives CDR1 SQVTM, CDR2 ANQGSEA. V gave up 4 bases and J gave up 3 bases; unmatched junction bases: 0. The CDR3 extends over 12 amino acids. CDR3 sequence (DNA): TGCAGCGTTGGGACAGGTGGAAACACCATATATTTT. Its protein product is CSVGTGGNTIYF.

This clonotype was detected once. The chain is built from TRBV6-5 and TRBJ1-6; D remains unclear. The CDR3 is made up of 14 amino acids. Germline values: CDR1 MNHEY, CDR2 SVGAGI. V was cut by 6 bases and J by 9 bases, with 15 bases left in between. The CDR3 sequence: CASRLDGLGSPLHF. CDR3 in DNA: TGTGCCAGCAGACTCGACGGGCTGGGTTCACCCCTCCACTTT.

The V gene is TRBV9, the J gene TRBJ2-3; D gene ambiguous. Trimming stripped 0 bases from V and 6 bases from J, with 5 bases between. The CDR3 sequence is 12 residues long. CDR1 is SGDLS and CDR2 is YYNGEE in the germline V gene. The CDR3 loop is CASSVEFDTQYF. DNA for the CDR3: TGTGCCAGCAGCGTAGAGTTTGATACGCAGTATTTT.

The V call is TRBV11-2, the J call TRBJ2-3; TRBD2 agrees at 8 bases. This CDR3 contains 19 residues. CDR1 and CDR2 from the germline V gene are SGHAT and FQNNGV. The J segment lost 6 bases and the V segment lost 5 bases, leaving 22 bases of the junction unmatched. DNA of the CDR3: TGTGCCAGCAGCCCAAGATCGGTGGTGAATAGCGGGGTAGGGGATACGCAGTATTTT. Translating it yields CASSPRSVVNSGVGDTQYF.

The V call is TRBV4-1, the J call TRBJ2-5; no definite D call. From germline, CDR1 is MGHRA and CDR2 YSYEKL. Trimming stripped 0 bases from V and 4 bases from J, with 9 bases between. CDR3 size: 14 residues. The DNA of the CDR3 is TGCGCCAGCAGCCAAGAACAGAGGTCAGAGACCCAGTACTTC. It specifies CASSQEQRSETQYF.

This rearrangement joins TRBV18 to TRBJ1-2, with D possibly being TRBD1 (6 bases). The CDR3 is 14 residues long. CDR1 KGHSH and CDR2 LQKENI come from the germline V gene. V lost 2 bases and J 4 bases, leaving 11 bases between the germline ends. The CDR3 bases are TGTGCCAGCTCACCAAGTCTACAGGGCTATGGCTACACCTTC. It is translated as CASSPSLQGYGYTF.

This clonotype was seen only once. This sequence joins TRBV25-1 and TRBJ2-5; D is possibly TRBD1 (5 bases). This CDR3 comprises 14 residues. From germline, CDR1 is MGHDK and CDR2 SYGVNS. The V end was cut by 3 bases, the J end by 5 bases, with 13 bases between. This chain's CDR3 is CASSEATVRETQYF. The CDR3 DNA sequence: TGTGCCAGCAGTGAGGCGACAGTTAGGGAGACCCAGTACTTC.